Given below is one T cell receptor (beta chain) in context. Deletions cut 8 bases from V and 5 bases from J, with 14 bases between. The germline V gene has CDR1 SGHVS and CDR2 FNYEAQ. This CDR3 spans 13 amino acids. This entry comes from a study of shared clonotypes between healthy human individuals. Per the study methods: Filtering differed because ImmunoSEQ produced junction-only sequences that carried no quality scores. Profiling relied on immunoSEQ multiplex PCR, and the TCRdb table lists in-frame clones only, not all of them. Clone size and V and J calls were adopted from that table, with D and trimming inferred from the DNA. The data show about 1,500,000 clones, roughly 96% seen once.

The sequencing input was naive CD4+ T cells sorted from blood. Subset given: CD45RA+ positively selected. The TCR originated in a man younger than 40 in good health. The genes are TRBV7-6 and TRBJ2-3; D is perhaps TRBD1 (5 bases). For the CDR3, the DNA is TGTGCCAGCGGGCCAGGGCTACAAGATACGCAGTATTTT. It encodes CASGPGLQDTQYF.